Here is one TCR beta chain with its context. Its antigen specificity is not known. Base qualities are missing; no much larger clone stands one base away. The germline V gene gives CDR1 as SNHLY and CDR2 as FYNNEI. V is pruned by 1 base and J by 5 bases, leaving 3 bases of the junction without a gene match. The CDR3, cysteine through phenylalanine, is 15 amino acids long. Only the CDR3 DNA is retained, 45 bases long and in frame from the first base. This sample was included in a study of shared clonotypes between healthy human individuals (dated by TCRdb to between 2020 and 2021). Context from the whole study: Three men and a couple of women, aged 18 to 49 years, made up the cohort. Per donor, three plates each were used for CD4 naive and CD4 memory, two for CD8 naive, and one for CD8 memory. Between about 0.8 and 9.5 billion PBMCs per donor were obtained by leukapheresis. Different laboratories and diverse techniques were used to prepare libraries and sequence TCR repertoires, to increase sequencing depth and limit assay-specific biases. The study deeply sequenced blood TCR repertoires of 5 or 6 healthy adults to estimate repertoire size and the extent of clonotype sharing between individuals.

Overall study outcomes, separate from this receptor: Naive subsets generally had larger estimated clonotype richness than memory subsets. Compared with non-shared clonotypes, the clonotypes found in all four sorted-subset donors had higher generation probabilities. Sampling was restricted to blood, and TCR repertoires in tissues likely differ from the TCR repertoires found in blood. Even with the large sequencing depth, rarefaction of the sorted-subset datasets indicated that sequencing was incomplete. Across four donors, around 5.4% of naive CD4, approximately 3.6% of naive CD8, 2.3% of memory CD4, and under 0.45% of memory CD8 clonotypes were shared. Pairwise subsampling led to the expectation that sequencing depth would affect the degree of clonotype sharing among donors. The small number of donors limited the genetic and exposure-history diversity represented.

The donors were healthy, HIV-negative adults with no recently reported acute infections or vaccinations. Every donor was a Caucasian adult residing in Nashville, Tennessee, USA. CD4+ T cells were enriched by magnetic negative selection, after which naive cells were positively selected on CD45RA and the negative fraction was taken as the memory subset. Blood was obtained by leukapheresis, after which PBMCs were separated by Ficoll-Histopaque density gradient centrifugation and cryopreserved in liquid nitrogen vapor phase. Purity and quantity of every magnetically sorted T cell population were checked by analytical flow cytometry. Genomic DNA was isolated from every sorted fraction and measured by UV absorbance on a Nanodrop 2000c. TCR CDR3 regions were amplified from genomic DNA by multiplex PCR using the deep immunoSEQ assay. Genomic DNA extracted from each cell subset was distributed evenly over all wells of several immunoSEQ 96-well plates, and each plate served as one replicate. For sorted subsets, about 0.2 ug genomic DNA, equal to 30,000 or so T cell genomes, was loaded into each replicate PCR. The purified libraries were quantified using a Qubit 3.0 fluorometer, sized with a Bioanalyzer 2100, and then quantified again using the KAPA Library Quantification kit. A separate single-read 150-cycle Illumina NextSeq 550 flow cell was used to sequence each immunoSEQ 96-well plate. In the original analysis: Because the immunoSEQ output included only junctional sequences and no quality scores, the filtering could not be the same as the filtering used for full-length reads. Sequences were annotated with PyIR, a Python wrapper for IgBLAST v1.9, using IMGT germline references to assign V/J genes and CDR3. Reads were removed for weak V/J assignments (E-value above 1e-6), missing CDR3, stop codons, out-of-frame junctions, or ambiguous translated residues. A V3J clonotype was defined by an identical inferred V gene, J gene, and CDR3 amino acid sequence. Percentage overlap between repertoires was computed as shared unique clonotypes divided by the size of the smaller repertoire. Repertoire richness was assessed with RTK rarefaction, the Chao1 estimator, and Recon v2.1 estimates of unobserved clonotypes. OLGA was used to compute generation probabilities for all TCRbeta clonotypes that the gDNA method yielded from four donors. The clones in this table, taken by TCRdb from immuneACCESS, are in-frame only. Not every clone is retained; where verified, under half of the shortfall comes from an unresolved V gene, and the cause of the rest is unknown. The V and J calls and the clone size are those of that table, but D and trimming were determined from the DNA. This sample lists about 2 million clones; 95% were detected once. 0.13% of the sample is held by the ten biggest clonotypes.

Recombination linked TRBV2 to TRBJ2-1, with 9 middle bases fitting TRBD1. The sequence derives from a young man in good health. The sequenced sample was naive CD4+ T cells sorted from blood. The cell subset or site tag for this specimen amounts to: CD45RA+ positively selected. DNA sequence: TGTGCCAGCAGTGAAGGTGGGACAGGGAACAATGAGCAGTTCTTC. The resulting protein is CASSEGGTGNNEQFF.